This T cell receptor (beta chain) was recovered during a study of blood T cell repertoires in COVID-19. Overall study: From the United States, Italy and Spain came samples of acute and convalescent COVID-19. In each case, the material was cDNA or gDNA derived from T cells, B-cell-depleted T cells, or PBMCs.

CDR3 length equals 14 residues. Germline loops: CDR1 SGHNT, CDR2 YENEEA. Trimming stripped 4 bases from V and 6 bases from J, with 12 bases between. Authors' processing steps: Amplified reference gene primers provided the basis for estimating nucleated cell counts. Measured with immunoSEQ multiplex PCR; TCRdb has only the in-frame clones, and not every one. Clone size and the V and J calls come from that table; the DNA yielded D and trimming. The sample contains some 230,000 clones, 70% to 90% of which appear only once. The chain has TRBV11-3 and TRBJ2-2; D is perhaps TRBD2 (6 bases). The sample taken for sequencing was peripheral blood. This clonotype originated in a man aged 35 to 55 with acute or convalescent COVID-19. The CDR3 loop is CASSSQPSAGELFF. In nucleotides, the CDR3 is TGTGCCAGCAGCTCTCAACCTAGCGCCGGGGAGCTGTTTTTT.